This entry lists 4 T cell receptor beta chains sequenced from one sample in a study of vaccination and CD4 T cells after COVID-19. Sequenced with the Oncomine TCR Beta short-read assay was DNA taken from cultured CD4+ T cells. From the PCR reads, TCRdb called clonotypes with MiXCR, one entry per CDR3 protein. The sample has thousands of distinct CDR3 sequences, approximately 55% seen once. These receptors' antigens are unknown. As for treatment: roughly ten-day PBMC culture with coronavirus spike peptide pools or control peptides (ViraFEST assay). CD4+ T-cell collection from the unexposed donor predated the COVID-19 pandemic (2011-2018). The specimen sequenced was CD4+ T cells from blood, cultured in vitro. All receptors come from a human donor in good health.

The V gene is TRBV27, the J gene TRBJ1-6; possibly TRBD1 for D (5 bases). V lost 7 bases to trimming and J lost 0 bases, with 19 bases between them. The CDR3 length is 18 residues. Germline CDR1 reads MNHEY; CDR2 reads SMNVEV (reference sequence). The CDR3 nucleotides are TGTGCCAGCACGGAGTCCGGGACCGTAAGCTCCTATAATTCACCCCTCCACTTT. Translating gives CASTESGTVSSYNSPLHF.

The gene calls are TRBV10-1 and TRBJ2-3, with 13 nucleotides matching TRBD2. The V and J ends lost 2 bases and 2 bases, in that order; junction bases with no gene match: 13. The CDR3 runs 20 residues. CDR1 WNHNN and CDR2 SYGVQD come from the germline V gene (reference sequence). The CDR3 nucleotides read TGCGCCAGCAGTGAGACCCTCGGACTAGCGGGGGCCTTACCCACAGATACGCAGTATTTT. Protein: CASSETLGLAGALPTDTQYF.

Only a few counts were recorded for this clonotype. This CDR3 is CASESGGFGNQPQHF. Written as DNA, the CDR3 is TGCGCCAGCGAATCAGGGGGCTTTGGCAATCAGCCCCAGCATTTT. The V gene is TRBV10-1, the J gene TRBJ1-5, with TRBD1 matching 8 bases. CDR3 length equals 15 residues. V lost 8 bases and J lost 2; bases outside the gene matches: 8. The V gene's germline CDR1 is WNHNN and CDR2 SYGVQD (reference sequence).

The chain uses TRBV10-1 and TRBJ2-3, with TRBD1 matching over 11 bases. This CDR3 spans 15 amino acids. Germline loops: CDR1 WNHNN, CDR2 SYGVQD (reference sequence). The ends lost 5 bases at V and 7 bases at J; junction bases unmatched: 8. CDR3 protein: CASSLGQGARNTQYF. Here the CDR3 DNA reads TGCGCCAGCAGTCTTGGACAGGGGGCGAGGAATACGCAGTATTTT.